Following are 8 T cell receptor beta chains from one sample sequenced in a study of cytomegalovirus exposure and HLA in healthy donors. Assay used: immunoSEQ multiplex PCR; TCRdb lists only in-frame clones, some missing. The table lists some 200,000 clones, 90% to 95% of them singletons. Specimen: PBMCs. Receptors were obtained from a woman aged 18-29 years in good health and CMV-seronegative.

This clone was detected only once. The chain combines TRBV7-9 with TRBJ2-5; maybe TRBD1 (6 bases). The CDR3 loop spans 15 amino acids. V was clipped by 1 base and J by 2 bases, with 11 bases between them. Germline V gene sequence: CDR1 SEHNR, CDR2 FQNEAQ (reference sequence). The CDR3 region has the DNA TGTGCCAGCAGCTTAGTCACAGGGCGACAAGAGACCCAGTACTTC. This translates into CASSLVTGRQETQYF. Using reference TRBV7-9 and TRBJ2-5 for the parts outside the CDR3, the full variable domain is DTGVSQNPRHKITKRGQNVTFRCDPISEHNRLYWYRQTLGQGPEFLTYFQNEAQLEKSRLLSDRFSAERPKGSFSTLEIQRTEQGDSAMYLCASSLVTGRQETQYFGPGTRLLVL.

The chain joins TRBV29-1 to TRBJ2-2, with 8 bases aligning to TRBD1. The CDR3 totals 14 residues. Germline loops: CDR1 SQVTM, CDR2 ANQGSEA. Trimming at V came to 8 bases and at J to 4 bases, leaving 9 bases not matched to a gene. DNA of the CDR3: TGCAGCTTATCGAAAACAGGGGGCACCGGGGAGCTGTTTTTT. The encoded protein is CSLSKTGGTGELFF.

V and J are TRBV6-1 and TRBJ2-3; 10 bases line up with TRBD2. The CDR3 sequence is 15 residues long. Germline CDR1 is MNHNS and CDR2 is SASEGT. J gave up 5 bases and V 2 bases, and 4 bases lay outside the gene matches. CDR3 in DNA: TGTGCCAGCAGTGAATCGGCTAGCGGGGGAGATACGCAGTATTTT. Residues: CASSESASGGDTQYF.

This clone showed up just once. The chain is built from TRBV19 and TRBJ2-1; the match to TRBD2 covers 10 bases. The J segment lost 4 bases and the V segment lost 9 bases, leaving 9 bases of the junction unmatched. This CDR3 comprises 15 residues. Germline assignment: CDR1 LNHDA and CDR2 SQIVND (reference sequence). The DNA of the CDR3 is TGTGCCAGCAGGGGAACTAGCGGGATTTACAATGAGCAGTTCTTC. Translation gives CASRGTSGIYNEQFF.

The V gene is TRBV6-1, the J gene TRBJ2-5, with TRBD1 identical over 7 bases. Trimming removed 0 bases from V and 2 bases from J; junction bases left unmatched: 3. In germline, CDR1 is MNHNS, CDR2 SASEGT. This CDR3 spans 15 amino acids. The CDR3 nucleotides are TGTGCCAGCAGTGAAGCTCCGGGACAGCAAGAGACCCAGTACTTC. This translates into CASSEAPGQQETQYF.

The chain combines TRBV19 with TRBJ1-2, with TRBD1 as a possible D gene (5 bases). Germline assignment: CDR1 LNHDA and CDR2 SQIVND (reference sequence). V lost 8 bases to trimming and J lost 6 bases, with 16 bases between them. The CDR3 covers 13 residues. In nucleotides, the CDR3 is TGTGCCAGTTGCCACACCCAGGGTGATGGCTACACCTTC. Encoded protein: CASCHTQGDGYTF.

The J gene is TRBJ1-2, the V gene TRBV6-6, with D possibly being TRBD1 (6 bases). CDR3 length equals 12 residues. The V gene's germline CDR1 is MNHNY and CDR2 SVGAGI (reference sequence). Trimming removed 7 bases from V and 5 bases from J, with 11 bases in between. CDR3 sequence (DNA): TGTGCCAGCACCCGAGGGGGATATGGCTACACCTTC. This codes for CASTRGGYGYTF.

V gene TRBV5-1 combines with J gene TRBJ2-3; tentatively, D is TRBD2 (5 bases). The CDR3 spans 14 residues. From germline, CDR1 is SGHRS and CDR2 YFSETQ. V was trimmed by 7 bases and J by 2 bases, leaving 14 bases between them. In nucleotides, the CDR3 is TGCGCCAGCCGGCTAGCCTTTGCCACAGATACGCAGTATTTT. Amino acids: CASRLAFATDTQYF.